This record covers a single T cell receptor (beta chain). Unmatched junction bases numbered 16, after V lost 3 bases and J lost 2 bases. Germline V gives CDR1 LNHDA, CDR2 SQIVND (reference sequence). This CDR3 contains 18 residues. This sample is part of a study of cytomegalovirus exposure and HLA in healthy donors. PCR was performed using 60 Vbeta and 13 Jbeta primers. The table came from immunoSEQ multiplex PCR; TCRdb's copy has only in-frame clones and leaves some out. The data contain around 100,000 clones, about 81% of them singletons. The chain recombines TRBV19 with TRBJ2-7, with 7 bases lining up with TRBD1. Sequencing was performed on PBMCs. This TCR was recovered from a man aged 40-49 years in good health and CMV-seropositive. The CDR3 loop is CASSIRGSSGTVTYEQYF. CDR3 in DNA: TGTGCCAGTAGTATCCGTGGAAGCTCCGGGACAGTTACCTACGAGCAGTACTTC.